Following are 25 T cell receptor beta chains from one sample sequenced in a study of lymphopenia after photon versus proton radiotherapy. The data were produced by immunoSEQ multiplex PCR, yet TCRdb's version contains in-frame clones alone and is incomplete. This table has around 23,000 clones, over 90% appearing once. Sequenced here: peripheral blood, sampled from a patient treated with proton-based radiotherapy. These receptor sequences come from a woman in her sixties or seventies with pancreatic cancer. Some clones in this sample may be carry-over from other donors' samples.

The rearrangement uses TRBV4-1 and TRBJ2-7; no reliable D call. V lost 1 base to trimming and J lost 2 bases, with 12 bases between them. Per germline, CDR1 MGHRA and CDR2 YSYEKL. The CDR3 runs 15 residues. CDR3 in DNA: TGCGCCAGCAGCCAAGGATCACTCACCCCCTACGAGCAGTACTTC. It codes for CASSQGSLTPYEQYF.

The chain joins TRBV5-4 to TRBJ1-2; maybe TRBD1 (5 bases). Germline CDR1 and CDR2: SGHNT and YYREEE (reference sequence). Trimming removed 0 bases from V and 4 bases from J, with 13 bases in between. The CDR3 runs 15 residues. CDR3 coding DNA: TGTGCCAGCAGCTTGGTTCAGGGTAGCGGCTATGGCTACACCTTC. This sequence encodes CASSLVQGSGYGYTF.

The CDR3 is CASSTQGGSDTQYF. In nucleotides, the CDR3 is TGTGCCAGCAGTACTCAGGGGGGTTCAGATACGCAGTATTTT. The chain uses TRBV28 and TRBJ2-3, with D possibly matching TRBD1 (7 bases). From germline, CDR1 is MDHEN and CDR2 SYDVKM. The CDR3 sequence is 14 residues long. Trimming left V 5 bases short and J 4 bases short, with 13 bases between. The whole variable domain, remainder taken from reference TRBV28 and TRBJ2-3, is DVKVTQSSRYLVKRTGEKVFLECVQDMDHENMFWYRQDPGLGLRLIYFSYDVKMKEKGDIPEGYSVSREKKERFSLILESASTNQTSMYLCASSTQGGSDTQYFGPGTRLTVL.

The chain links TRBV30 to TRBJ2-3; 9 bases align to TRBD2. V gave up 1 base and J gave up 2 bases; unmatched junction bases: 4. The CDR3 runs to 15 residues. In germline, CDR1 is GTSNPN, CDR2 SVGIG (reference sequence). For the CDR3, the DNA is TGTGCCTGGAGTGAACTAGCGGGCTTCACAGATACGCAGTATTTT. Protein product: CAWSELAGFTDTQYF.

This chain links TRBV7-9 with TRBJ2-1, with 7 bases that match TRBD2. Germline values: CDR1 SEHNR, CDR2 FQNEAQ (reference sequence). With 7 bases clipped from V and 6 bases from J, the junction kept 15 bases outside the gene matches. This CDR3 has 16 residues. The chain's CDR3 is CASTQTTGGPLNEQFF. The DNA of the CDR3 is TGTGCCAGCACCCAGACGACGGGAGGACCTCTCAATGAGCAGTTCTTC. The complete variable domain, with remaining parts taken from reference TRBV7-9 and TRBJ2-1, reads DTGVSQNPRHKITKRGQNVTFRCDPISEHNRLYWYRQTLGQGPEFLTYFQNEAQLEKSRLLSDRFSAERPKGSFSTLEIQRTEQGDSAMYLCASTQTTGGPLNEQFFGPGTRLTVL.

This chain's CDR3 is CASSLTPGLADTYNEQFF. The CDR3 region has the DNA TGCGCCAGCAGCCTGACCCCGGGACTAGCGGATACCTACAATGAGCAGTTCTTC. The J gene is TRBJ2-1, the V gene TRBV5-1; 11 positions match TRBD2. The CDR3 consists of 18 residues. Per the germline V gene, CDR1 is SGHRS and CDR2 is YFSETQ. The trim removed 4 bases at V and 2 bases at J, leaving 11 bases unmatched.

The chain joins TRBV10-2 to TRBJ2-1; 8 bases map to TRBD1. CDR1 and CDR2 (germline): WSHSY, SAAADI. The CDR3 runs 16 residues. V gave up 0 bases and J gave up 6 bases; unmatched junction bases: 7. Here the CDR3 reads CASSESIRTGTNEQFF. In DNA form, the CDR3 reads TGCGCCAGCAGTGAGTCGATTAGGACAGGGACCAATGAGCAGTTCTTC.

This clone was seen just once. CDR3 residues: CASSLSLEAETQYF. In nucleotides, the CDR3 is TGCGCCAGCAGCTTGTCGCTTGAAGCAGAGACCCAGTACTTC. This chain uses TRBV5-1 with TRBJ2-5; D gene uncertain. The V end lost 1 base, the J end lost 4 bases, and 11 bases lay between the germline ends. CDR3 length: 14 residues. Germline V lookup: CDR1 SGHRS, CDR2 YFSETQ.

The V and J genes are TRBV6-5 and TRBJ1-1, with TRBD1 matching over 9 bases. The junction had 7 bases not matched to a gene; V was cut back by 6 bases and J by 8 bases. The CDR3 sequence is 13 residues long. CDR1 is MNHEY and CDR2 is SVGAGI in the germline V gene. The DNA of the CDR3 is TGTGCCAGCAGCTGGGATGGGACAGGGGAAGCTTTCTTT. It specifies CASSWDGTGEAFF.

This clone was recorded once. The chain carries TRBV19 and TRBJ2-2, with TRBD2 identical over 10 bases. The CDR3 is 16 residues long. The germline CDR1 and CDR2 sequences are LNHDA and SQIVND (reference sequence). The J segment lost 6 bases and the V segment lost 5 bases, leaving 9 bases of the junction unmatched. The CDR3 spells CASSLLAGAVPGELFF. The CDR3 DNA reads TGTGCCAGTAGTCTTCTAGCGGGAGCTGTTCCCGGGGAGCTGTTTTTT.

The chain employs TRBV7-2 and TRBJ2-5; TRBD2 aligns across 9 bases. Germline assignment: CDR1 SGHTA and CDR2 FQGNSA. Trimming removed 0 bases from V and 4 bases from J; junction bases left unmatched: 12. This CDR3 has 18 residues. CDR3 protein: CASSLAVASGMSGETQYF. The CDR3 region has the DNA TGTGCCAGCAGCTTAGCTGTGGCTAGCGGGATGTCGGGAGAGACCCAGTACTTC.

The rearrangement joins TRBV19 to TRBJ1-6; 7 positions agree with TRBD1. The CDR3 spans 13 residues. Germline V gene data show CDR1 as LNHDA and CDR2 as SQIVND (reference sequence). The V segment lost 7 bases and the J segment 5 bases; nucleotides outside the gene matches: 2. The CDR3, as DNA: TGTGCCAGTACCGGGACAGATAATTCACCCCTCCACTTT. Its protein product is CASTGTDNSPLHF.

The chain has TRBV30 and TRBJ2-5; tentative D call: TRBD1 (5 bases). This CDR3 comprises 15 residues. Germline lookup yields CDR1 GTSNPN and CDR2 SVGIG (reference sequence). The ends were cut back, 1 base at V and 3 bases at J, with 15 bases in the middle. Here the CDR3 DNA reads TGTGCCTGGAGTGGGACCCATGGGGCGAAAGAGACCCAGTACTTC. Its protein is CAWSGTHGAKETQYF.

This rearrangement joins TRBV7-9 to TRBJ2-7; D remains unclear. This CDR3 is built from 12 residues. The V end lost 3 bases, the J end lost 8 bases, and 11 bases lay between the germline ends. CDR1 is SEHNR and CDR2 is FQNEAQ in the germline V gene (reference sequence). CDR3 amino acids: CASSFLANQQYF. CDR3 in DNA: TGTGCCAGCAGCTTTTTGGCGAACCAGCAGTACTTC.

This sequence joins TRBV27 and TRBJ2-3; 8 bases match TRBD1. This CDR3 comprises 16 residues. Germline CDR1 and CDR2: MNHEY and SMNVEV (reference sequence). V shed 3 bases, J shed 3 bases, and the junction held 8 bases outside the gene matches. The CDR3 bases are TGTGCCAGCAGTTTCCGGACAGGGTTAGTAACAGATACGCAGTATTTT. Translation: CASSFRTGLVTDTQYF.

This sequence joins TRBV7-9 and TRBJ2-4; 9 bases are shared with TRBD1. The CDR3 runs 18 residues. Germline V gene data show CDR1 as SEHNR and CDR2 as FQNEAQ (reference sequence). After removal of 3 bases from V and 0 bases from J, the junction contained 9 bases not matched to a gene. CDR3 DNA: TGTGCCAGCAGCTTTCGTTCCACAGGGGGCTTAGCCAAAAACATTCAGTACTTC. The encoded protein is CASSFRSTGGLAKNIQYF.

This clone was seen only once. The CDR3 sequence: CASSTPGRSAEQYF. The CDR3 nucleotides are TGTGCCAGCAGTACACCGGGACGGTCTGCCGAGCAGTACTTC. The rearrangement joins TRBV27 to TRBJ2-7; D is perhaps TRBD1 or TRBD2 (5 bases each). Germline CDR1 and CDR2: MNHEY and SMNVEV (reference sequence). The V gene lost 5 bases and the J gene lost 6 bases, with 17 bases spanning the gap. The CDR3 is 14 amino acids.

The chain couples TRBV10-2 to TRBJ2-1; the D is unclear. In germline, CDR1 is WSHSY, CDR2 SAAADI. This CDR3 contains 13 residues. V lost 3 bases to trimming and J lost 6 bases, with 9 bases between them. CDR3: CASSDPYLNEQFF. DNA for the CDR3: TGCGCCAGCAGTGACCCCTATCTCAATGAGCAGTTCTTC.

This chain uses TRBV13 with TRBJ1-1, with 7 bases lining up with TRBD1. This CDR3 spans 15 amino acids. The germline V gene has CDR1 PRHDT and CDR2 FYEKMQ (reference sequence). V was pared by 5 bases and J by 1 base, with 7 bases of the junction left unmatched. CDR3 DNA sequence: TGTGCCAGCAGCCCCAGACAGGGTTGGAACACTGAAGCTTTCTTT. This sequence encodes CASSPRQGWNTEAFF.

This clone showed up just once. The J gene is TRBJ1-1, the V gene TRBV5-6; D is possibly TRBD1 (5 bases). Germline CDR1 reads SGHDT; CDR2 reads YYEEEE. This CDR3 is built from 18 residues. V gave up 4 bases and J gave up 3 bases, with 25 bases separating them. The CDR3: CASSLVRRGGVGHTEAFF. CDR3 in DNA: TGTGCCAGCAGCCTAGTACGGAGGGGAGGGGTGGGCCACACTGAAGCTTTCTTT.

This chain joins TRBV6-6 and TRBJ1-2, with 7 bases fitting TRBD1. Per germline, CDR1 MNHNY and CDR2 SVGAGI (reference sequence). The CDR3 is 13 residues long. After removal of 6 bases from V and 2 bases from J, the junction contained 3 bases not matched to a gene. CDR3 region: CASSQQGNYGYTF. In DNA, the CDR3 is TGTGCCAGCAGCCAACAGGGGAACTATGGCTACACCTTC.

In this sample, this clone turned up once. J is TRBJ2-7 and V is TRBV7-6; D unresolved. V was cut by 5 bases and J by 7 bases, with 15 bases left in between. Per germline, CDR1 SGHVS and CDR2 FNYEAQ. CDR3 size: 13 residues. CDR3 sequence (DNA): TGTGCCAGCAGCGTCTCTCTCCTACAGGAGCAGTACTTC. Translation gives CASSVSLLQEQYF.

This clone came up once. The chain employs TRBV7-2 and TRBJ1-1; D is ambiguous. This CDR3 has 14 residues. In germline, CDR1 is SGHTA, CDR2 FQGNSA. V lost 1 base and J 1 base, leaving 7 bases between the germline ends. The CDR3 DNA reads as TGTGCCAGCAGCTTAGGACGGTGGAACACTGAAGCTTTCTTT. Its protein is CASSLGRWNTEAFF.

The genes are TRBV7-8 and TRBJ1-1, with TRBD1 identical over 7 bases. Germline V gene data show CDR1 as SGHVS and CDR2 as FQNEAQ. This CDR3 is built from 15 residues. After removal of 5 bases from V and 5 bases from J, the junction contained 11 bases not matched to a gene. CDR3 DNA: TGTGCCAGCAGCGCCAACAGGGGAGGGGGTACTGAAGCTTTCTTT. This gives the protein CASSANRGGGTEAFF. Filled out from reference TRBV7-8 and TRBJ1-1, the complete variable domain reads GAGVSQSPRYKVAKRGQDVALRCDPISGHVSLFWYQQALGQGPEFLTYFQNEAQLDKSGLPSDRFFAERPEGSVSTLKIQRTQQEDSAVYLCASSANRGGGTEAFFGQGTRLTVV.

The rearrangement joins TRBV19 to TRBJ2-5, with D perhaps matching TRBD1 (5 bases). The V gene's germline CDR1 is LNHDA and CDR2 SQIVND (reference sequence). V dropped 0 bases and J dropped 6 bases, with 14 bases sitting between them. The CDR3 spans 15 residues. For the CDR3, the DNA is TGTGCCAGTAGTATAGATCGTCCAGGGTACAAGACCCAGTACTTC. As protein: CASSIDRPGYKTQYF.